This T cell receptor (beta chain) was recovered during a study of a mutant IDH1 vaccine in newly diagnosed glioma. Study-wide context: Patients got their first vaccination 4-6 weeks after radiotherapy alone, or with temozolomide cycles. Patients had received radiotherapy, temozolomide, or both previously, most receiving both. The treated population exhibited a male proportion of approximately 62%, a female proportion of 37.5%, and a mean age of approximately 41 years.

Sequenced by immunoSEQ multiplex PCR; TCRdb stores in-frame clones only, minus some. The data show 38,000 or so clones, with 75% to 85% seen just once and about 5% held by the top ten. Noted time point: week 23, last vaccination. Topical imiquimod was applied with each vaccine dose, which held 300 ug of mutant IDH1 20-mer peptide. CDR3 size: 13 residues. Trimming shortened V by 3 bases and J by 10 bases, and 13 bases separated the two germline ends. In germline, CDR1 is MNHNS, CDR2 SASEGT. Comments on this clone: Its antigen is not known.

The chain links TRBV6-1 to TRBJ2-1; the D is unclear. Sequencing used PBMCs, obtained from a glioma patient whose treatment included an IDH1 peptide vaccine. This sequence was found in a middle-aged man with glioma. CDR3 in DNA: TGTGCCAGCAGTGAGTCTTTCCTCCGGGAGCAGTTCTTC. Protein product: CASSESFLREQFF.